These 4 T cell receptor beta chains were all obtained from the same sample, sequenced in a study of cytomegalovirus exposure and HLA in healthy donors. Here immunoSEQ multiplex PCR was the method, and the copy in TCRdb shows in-frame clones only, minus some. In the table there are almost 200,000 clones, roughly 81% of which are singletons. Sequences were obtained from PBMCs. These receptors all stem from a young woman in good health and CMV-seronegative.

As DNA, the CDR3 is TGTGCCAGCAGAAAACAGGGGGCGGATGGCTACACCTTC. The encoded protein is CASRKQGADGYTF. J is TRBJ1-2 and V is TRBV7-9, with 9 nucleotides matching TRBD1. The germline gives CDR1 SEHNR, CDR2 FQNEAQ (reference sequence). This CDR3 has 13 amino acids. Trimming removed 6 bases from V and 6 bases from J; junction bases left unmatched: 5.

The chain employs TRBV5-1 and TRBJ1-1, with TRBD1 matching over 12 bases. Unmatched junction bases numbered 7, after V lost 2 bases and J lost 5 bases. Per the germline V gene, CDR1 is SGHRS and CDR2 is YFSETQ. The CDR3 contains 16 residues. The CDR3: CASSFRDRGLGTEAFF. The CDR3 region has the DNA TGCGCCAGCAGCTTCCGGGACAGGGGGCTCGGGACTGAAGCTTTCTTT. Together with reference TRBV5-1 and TRBJ1-1, the CDR3 gives the full variable domain: KAGVTQTPRYLIKTRGQQVTLSCSPISGHRSVSWYQQTPGQGLQFLFEYFSETQRNKGNFPGRFSGRQFSNSRSEMNVSTLELGDSALYLCASSFRDRGLGTEAFFGQGTRLTVV.

This chain links TRBV28 with TRBJ1-2; 7 nucleotides match TRBD1. After removal of 10 bases from V and 8 bases from J, the junction contained 16 bases not matched to a gene. Germline V gene sequence: CDR1 MDHEN, CDR2 SYDVKM. The CDR3 covers 14 residues. Here the CDR3 DNA reads TGTGCCACCTCGCGACAGGGTTTTTCAGAGGGCTACACCTTC. This encodes CATSRQGFSEGYTF.

CDR3 sequence (DNA): TGTGCCAGCAGTGAAGTAGACAGGGGCGGGGCTGAAGCTTTCTTT. Encoded protein: CASSEVDRGGAEAFF. This chain joins TRBV6-1 and TRBJ1-1, with 8 bases lining up with TRBD1. Looked up from germline, CDR1 is MNHNS and CDR2 is SASEGT. This CDR3 spans 15 amino acids. Trimming at V came to 1 base and at J to 6 bases, leaving 7 bases not matched to a gene.